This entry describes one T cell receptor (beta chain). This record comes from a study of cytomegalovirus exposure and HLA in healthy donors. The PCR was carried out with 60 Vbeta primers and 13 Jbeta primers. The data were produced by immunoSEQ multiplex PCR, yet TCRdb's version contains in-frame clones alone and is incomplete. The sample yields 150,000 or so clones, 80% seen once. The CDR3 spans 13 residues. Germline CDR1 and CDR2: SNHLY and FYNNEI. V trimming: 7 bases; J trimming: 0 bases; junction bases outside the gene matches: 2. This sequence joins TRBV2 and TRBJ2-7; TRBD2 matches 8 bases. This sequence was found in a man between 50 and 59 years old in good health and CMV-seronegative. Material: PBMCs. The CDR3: CASKGLGSYEQYF. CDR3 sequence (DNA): TGTGCCAGCAAGGGACTAGGCTCCTACGAGCAGTACTTC.